There are many counts of the clone carrying this TCR beta chain. Its antigen is unidentified. The source of the sample is a study of T-cell reconstitution after alpha-beta-depleted transplantation in children. Findings of the study overall: Surviving thymic progenitors and recipient T cells were the source of high TCRbeta diversity at day 60 in some patients. By one year post-transplant, T-cell counts and diversity largely arose from T cells that were newly produced.

CDR3 length: 19 residues. The germline V gene encodes CDR1 SGHAT and CDR2 FQDESV (reference sequence). The V end lost 1 base, the J end lost 0 bases, and 22 bases lay between the germline ends. As it was prepared, the TCRbeta library received unique molecular identifiers. TCRdb processed the PCR reads anew with MiXCR; each CDR3 protein has one entry. The table shows 95,000 to 120,000 distinct CDR3 sequences, with 5.5% to 7% occurring only once. The sequence came from a male patient between 2 and 15 years old who had a stem cell transplant for acute lymphoblastic leukemia, so the T cells may come from the graft donor. The sequenced sample was PBMCs, mostly from graft donor cells, obtained 360 days after TCRalphabeta/CD19-depleted stem cell transplant. V usage is TRBV11-1 and J usage is TRBJ2-7, with a weak D call TRBD1 (5 bases). CDR3 residues: CASSLGREQSYLFSYEQYF. The CDR3, as DNA: TGTGCCAGCAGCTTAGGCAGGGAACAGAGCTACCTTTTCTCCTACGAGCAGTACTTC.